What follows describes a single T cell receptor beta chain. The source of the sample is a study of T cell changes during pregnancy in multiple sclerosis. Assay: immunoSEQ multiplex PCR; the TCRdb copy retains only in-frame clones and omits some. This table has about 27,000 clones, about 91% appearing once. Germline V CDR1 and CDR2: MNHEY, SMNVEV (reference sequence). The CDR3 covers 16 residues. With V trimmed by 5 bases and J by 2 bases, 6 bases remained unmatched. The clonotype originates from a female donor with multiple sclerosis, enrolled in a pregnancy study. This chain links TRBV27 with TRBJ2-7, with 13 positions matching TRBD2. Sequences were derived from CD8+ T cells from peripheral blood mononuclear cells, sampled in the second trimester of pregnancy. The chain's CDR3 is CASSPRTSGSPYEQYF. The CDR3, as DNA: TGTGCCAGCAGTCCCCGGACTAGCGGGAGCCCCTACGAGCAGTACTTC.